These 8 T cell receptor beta chains were sequenced from one sample in a study of shared clonotypes between healthy human individuals. Naive CD8 populations comprised CD45RO-negative cells positively selected for CCR7, excluding terminally differentiated effector memory CD45RA+ cells. Libraries were prepared by immunoSEQ multiplex PCR; TCRdb keeps only in-frame clonotypes and omits some of them. The sample includes 630,000 or so clones, 95% to 98% of them seen just once. Sample: naive CD8+ T cells sorted from blood. All receptors derive from a young man in good health.

The chain employs TRBV7-6 and TRBJ2-7; 7 bases agree with TRBD2. The V and J ends lost 2 bases and 3 bases, in that order; junction bases with no gene match: 7. Germline CDR1 reads SGHVS; CDR2 reads FNYEAQ. The CDR3 spans 15 residues. The CDR3 loop reads CASSLLGGNDYEQYF. As DNA, the CDR3 is TGTGCCAGCAGCTTACTGGGGGGGAATGACTACGAGCAGTACTTC.

The chain joins TRBV11-2 to TRBJ1-2; D remains ambiguous. V shed 1 base and J shed 8 bases, with 17 bases lying between them. Germline CDR1 is SGHAT and CDR2 is FQNNGV. The CDR3 is 15 amino acids. For the CDR3, the DNA is TGTGCCAGCAGCTTAGGCCTACCCGGGTCCTGGGGCTACACCTTC. Translated: CASSLGLPGSWGYTF.

V usage is TRBV15 and J usage is TRBJ2-3, with 7 bases aligning to TRBD2. V trimming: 6 bases; J trimming: 4 bases; junction bases outside the gene matches: 10. Germline V gene lookup returns CDR1 LNHNV and CDR2 YYDKDF (reference sequence). CDR3 length: 15 amino acids. Here the CDR3 reads CATSSWGGVADTQYF. The CDR3 coding sequence is TGTGCCACCAGTTCCTGGGGGGGAGTCGCAGATACGCAGTATTTT.

CDR3 in amino acids: CASSEGTGEETQYF. CDR3 nucleotides: TGTGCCAGCAGCGAGGGGACAGGGGAAGAGACCCAGTACTTC. V and J are TRBV7-8 and TRBJ2-5; 10 nucleotides match TRBD1. The germline CDR1 and CDR2 sequences are SGHVS and FQNEAQ. This CDR3 comprises 14 residues. V gave up 5 bases and J gave up 3 bases; unmatched junction bases: 3.

This chain connects TRBV7-6 to TRBJ2-7; 7 bases map to TRBD2. Trimming at V came to 0 bases and at J to 0 bases, leaving 11 bases not matched to a gene. Germline CDR1 SGHVS, CDR2 FNYEAQ. The CDR3 is made up of 18 amino acids. The CDR3 reads CASSLAGAASGVSYEQYF. The CDR3 DNA follows: TGTGCCAGCAGCTTAGCAGGGGCCGCTAGCGGAGTCTCCTACGAGCAGTACTTC.

At least ten counts were recorded for this clone. The chain combines TRBV10-1 with TRBJ2-3; maybe TRBD2 (6 bases). Germline CDR1 is WNHNN and CDR2 is SYGVQD (reference sequence). V lost 6 bases and J lost 3, with 10 bases in between. The CDR3 covers 13 residues. CDR3 sequence reads: CASRDGLTDTQYF. The CDR3 nucleotides read TGCGCCAGCAGGGACGGACTAACAGATACGCAGTATTTT.

The V gene is TRBV10-3, the J gene TRBJ1-3, with D hard to call. The length of the CDR3 is 17 residues. In germline, CDR1 is ENHRY, CDR2 SYGVKD. Trimming shortened V by 0 bases and J by 0 bases, and 12 bases separated the two germline ends. CDR3 nucleotide sequence: TGTGCCATCAGTGAGTCGGGTCCAACGGGCTCTGGAAACACCATATATTTT. It yields the protein CAISESGPTGSGNTIYF.

The rearrangement links TRBV7-9 to TRBJ2-7, with 7 nucleotides matching TRBD1. The CDR3 runs 14 residues. Trimming took 5 bases from V and 2 from J; bases not matched to a gene: 6. Germline V gene data show CDR1 as SEHNR and CDR2 as FQNEAQ (reference sequence). The CDR3 is CASSGHRGPYEQYF. DNA of the CDR3: TGTGCCAGCAGCGGTCACAGGGGCCCCTACGAGCAGTACTTC.